Detailed here is one T cell receptor beta chain. Its antigen is unknown. The sample's treatment: oral pan-JAK inhibitor, 5-10 mg twice daily. The data derive from a study of CD8+ T cells in alopecia areata. Study details: The share of scalp area affected provided the severity score for treated patients. Study-level results: Persistence in scalp and blood during tofacitinib was observed for many expanded lesional clones. Tofacitinib significantly decreased scalp clonality and expanded CD8+ clones among top 100.

Deletions cut 2 bases from V and 1 base from J, with 11 bases between. CDR1 and CDR2 (germline): MNHEY, SVGAGI. The CDR3 has 15 amino acids. cDNA serving as the sequencing template came from extracted, reverse transcribed RNA. Repertoires were generated with immunoSEQ multiplex PCR, while TCRdb's copy carries only in-frame clones and drops some. Of more than 100,000 clones detected, 85% to 90% appear once; the ten largest clones hold around 10%. The input for sequencing was CD8+ T cells sorted from blood, taken between weeks 30 and 35, from a patient treated with tofacitinib. The chain couples TRBV6-5 to TRBJ1-1; maybe TRBD1 (5 bases). This TCR came from a human donor with alopecia areata. CDR3 coding DNA: TGTGCCAGCAGTTACGGGACCGAAGCGAACACTGAAGCTTTCTTT. Protein product: CASSYGTEANTEAFF.